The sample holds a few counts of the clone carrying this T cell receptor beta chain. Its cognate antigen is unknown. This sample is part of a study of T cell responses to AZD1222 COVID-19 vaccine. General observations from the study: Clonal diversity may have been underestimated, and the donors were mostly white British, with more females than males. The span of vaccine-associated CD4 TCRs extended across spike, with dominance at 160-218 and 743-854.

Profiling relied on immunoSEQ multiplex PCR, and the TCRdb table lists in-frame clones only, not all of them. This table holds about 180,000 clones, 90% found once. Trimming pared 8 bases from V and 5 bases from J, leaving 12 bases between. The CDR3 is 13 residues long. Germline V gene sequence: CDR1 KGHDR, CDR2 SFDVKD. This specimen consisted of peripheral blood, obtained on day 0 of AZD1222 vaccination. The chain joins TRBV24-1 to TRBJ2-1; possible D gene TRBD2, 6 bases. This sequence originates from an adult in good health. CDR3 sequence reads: CATNPGGNNEQFF. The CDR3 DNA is TGTGCCACCAATCCCGGGGGAAACAATGAGCAGTTCTTC.